Presented here are 24 T cell receptor beta chains from one specimen sequenced in a study of Graves' ophthalmopathy and Graves' hyperthyroidism. Amplification of the TCR beta CDR3 regions used RNA transcripts (as template). HTBI primers were employed in first-round RT-PCR, then a second-round multiplex PCR followed. TCRdb analysed the multiplex PCR reads with MiXCR anew, one entry per CDR3 protein. This sample carries around 1.1 million distinct CDR3 sequences, less than 45% of them seen once, and the ten largest clones take around 10%. Sequencing used peripheral blood or thyroid tissue (not recorded which). The receptor source for this set is an adult man with Graves' hyperthyroidism.

The rearrangement links TRBV5-1 to TRBJ2-7; either TRBD1 or TRBD2 may fit D (5 bases each). Germline CDR1 reads SGHRS; CDR2 reads YFSETQ. The CDR3 extends over 16 amino acids. Between the trimmed V and J ends, which lost 0 bases and 5 bases, there was a span of 18 bases. The chain's CDR3 is CASSLAPGQAGDEQYF. Written as DNA, the CDR3 is TGCGCCAGCAGCTTGGCGCCGGGGCAGGCTGGCGACGAGCAGTACTTC.

The V call is TRBV9, the J call TRBJ2-5; 13 bases line up with TRBD2. This CDR3 is built from 15 residues. J gave up 4 bases and V 3 bases, and 3 bases lay outside the gene matches. From germline, CDR1 is SGDLS and CDR2 YYNGEE. CDR3 sequence: CASSDRLAGGETQYF. The CDR3, as DNA: TGTGCCAGCAGCGACAGACTAGCGGGAGGAGAGACCCAGTACTTC. The whole variable domain, remainder taken from reference TRBV9 and TRBJ2-5, is DSGVTQTPKHLITATGQRVTLRCSPRSGDLSVYWYQQSLDQGLQFLIQYYNGEERAKGNILERFSAQQFPDLHSELNLSSLELGDSALYFCASSDRLAGGETQYFGPGTRLLVL.

The gene calls are TRBV11-2 and TRBJ1-1; D is unclear. Trimming cost V 0 bases and J 0 bases, with 11 bases left between them. CDR3 length: 16 amino acids. Germline CDR1 SGHAT, CDR2 FQNNGV. In DNA form, the CDR3 reads TGTGCCAGCAGCTTAGATCTTCGGAGAATGAACACTGAAGCTTTCTTT. Protein sequence: CASSLDLRRMNTEAFF.

This clonotype has a count of ten or more. V is TRBV7-9 and J is TRBJ2-7; either TRBD1 or TRBD2 may fit D (5 bases each). This CDR3 region has 13 residues. Deletions cut 2 bases from V and 6 bases from J, with 11 bases between. Per the germline V gene, CDR1 is SEHNR and CDR2 is FQNEAQ (reference sequence). CDR3 loop: CASSLSTGPEQYF. In DNA, the CDR3 is TGTGCCAGCAGCTTATCGACGGGGCCCGAGCAGTACTTC.

The sample holds many counts of this clonotype. This rearrangement joins TRBV7-8 to TRBJ2-7; TRBD2 agrees at 8 bases. Germline-derived CDR1 and CDR2 are SGHVS and FQNEAQ. This CDR3 has 16 residues. V was pared by 5 bases and J by 2 bases, with 11 bases of the junction left unmatched. The CDR3 here is CASSPEAGTRTYEQYF. The CDR3 nucleotides read TGTGCCAGCAGCCCAGAGGCCGGGACTAGAACCTACGAGCAGTACTTC.

This clonotype was seen repeatedly, ten times or more. This chain connects TRBV19 to TRBJ1-3, with unresolved D. The CDR3 is made up of 13 amino acids. Per germline, CDR1 LNHDA and CDR2 SQIVND (reference sequence). Trimming took off 7 bases at V and 0 bases at J, with 7 bases between the two ends. The CDR3 loop is CASTVISGNTIYF. CDR3 nucleotides: TGTGCCAGTACGGTGATCTCTGGAAACACCATATATTTT.

The rearrangement joins TRBV6-5 to TRBJ2-7; D gene unclear. V was clipped by 7 bases and J by 5 bases, with 15 bases between them. This CDR3 region has 13 residues. Germline CDR1 is MNHEY and CDR2 is SVGAGI. CDR3 nucleotides: TGTGCCAGCACGGTCAGAGTCCGGGACGAGCAGTACTTC. This sequence encodes CASTVRVRDEQYF.

The J gene is TRBJ2-5, the V gene TRBV6-7; maybe TRBD2 (5 bases). TRBV6-7 counts as an open reading frame of uncertain function. V was trimmed by 6 bases and J by 2 bases, leaving 22 bases between them. This CDR3 region has 17 residues. CDR3 residues: CASSVTTAESGQETQYF. DNA of the CDR3: TGTGCCAGCAGCGTTACAACGGCGGAATCGGGGCAAGAGACCCAGTACTTC.

There are many counts of this clonotype. This rearrangement joins TRBV20-1 to TRBJ1-4; D not certain. Germline assignment: CDR1 DFQATT and CDR2 SNEGSKA (reference sequence). Trimming shortened V by 2 bases and J by 8 bases, and 15 bases separated the two germline ends. This CDR3 spans 14 amino acids. CDR3 sequence: CSARLARVGEKLFF. DNA of the CDR3: TGCAGTGCTAGACTGGCGAGGGTAGGGGAAAAACTGTTTTTT.

The V and J genes are TRBV5-1 and TRBJ1-2; D might be TRBD1 (5 bases). Germline loops: CDR1 SGHRS, CDR2 YFSETQ. The CDR3 extends over 16 amino acids. Trimming took 0 bases from V and 7 from J, leaving 19 bases between them. CDR3 protein: CASSLDGAIKGGGYTF. In nucleotides, the CDR3 is TGCGCCAGCAGCTTGGACGGGGCGATTAAGGGTGGTGGCTACACCTTC.

The table lists this clonotype with a few counts. This chain joins TRBV7-2 and TRBJ1-5; TRBD1 matches 8 bases. Germline assignment: CDR1 SGHTA and CDR2 FQGNSA. Trimming took 11 bases from V and 7 from J; bases not matched to a gene: 13. This CDR3 has 14 residues. CDR3 amino acids: CAWSAGQVAQPQHF. Written as DNA, the CDR3 is TGTGCCTGGAGTGCGGGACAGGTGGCCCAGCCCCAGCATTTT.

This clonotype was picked up many times. The chain recombines TRBV2 with TRBJ2-5, with D hard to call. The V end was cut by 6 bases, the J end by 4 bases, with 15 bases between. The CDR3 consists of 14 residues. Germline V gene lookup returns CDR1 SNHLY and CDR2 FYNNEI. CDR3 amino acids: CASSREVEGETQYF. In nucleotides, the CDR3 is TGTGCCAGCAGCCGCGAGGTAGAAGGAGAGACCCAGTACTTC.

This clonotype occurred a few times. J is TRBJ1-5 and V is TRBV6-2 or TRBV6-3, with TRBD1 matching 7 bases. This CDR3 region has 16 residues. Losses at the gene ends were 6 bases for V and 1 base for J; bases not matched to a gene: 9. The V gene's germline CDR1 is MNHEY and CDR2 SVGEGT. The CDR3 loop reads CASSPDKQGSNQPQHF. The CDR3 DNA sequence: TGTGCCAGCAGCCCCGACAAACAGGGGAGCAATCAGCCCCAGCATTTT.

A few counts support this clonotype. The chain carries TRBV4-1 and TRBJ1-3, with 10 bases matching TRBD1. V dropped 1 base and J dropped 4; count of bases not matched to a gene: 4. Germline assignment: CDR1 MGHRA and CDR2 YSYEKL. This CDR3 has 16 amino acids. The CDR3, as DNA: TGCGCCAGCAGCCAAGCCCGGGACAGGGGAGGAAACACCATATATTTT. Protein sequence: CASSQARDRGGNTIYF.

This sequence joins TRBV3-1 and TRBJ1-4, with D possibly matching TRBD1 (5 bases). Per germline, CDR1 LGHDT and CDR2 YNNKEL (reference sequence). Trimming removed 2 bases from V and 5 bases from J, with 9 bases in between. The CDR3 extends over 14 amino acids. The CDR3 region is CASSQKTENEKLFF. In DNA, the CDR3 is TGTGCCAGCAGCCAAAAGACAGAAAATGAAAAACTGTTTTTT.

Note on this clonotype: This may stem from a read error, because a much larger clone lies one nucleotide away. The V gene is TRBV5-1, the J gene TRBJ1-6; 9 bases fit TRBD1. Germline V gene sequence: CDR1 SGHRS, CDR2 YFSETQ. The CDR3 contains 14 residues. The CDR3 reads CASRSGTGLSPPHF. Here the CDR3 DNA reads TGCGCCAGCCGGTCCGGGACAGGGTTGTCACCCCCCCACTTT.

The genes are TRBV5-1 and TRBJ1-4; no reliable D call. CDR3 length: 15 amino acids. From germline, CDR1 is SGHRS and CDR2 YFSETQ. V was cut by 0 bases and J by 3 bases, with 9 bases left in between. CDR3: CASSLDGMSNEKLFF. The CDR3 DNA is TGCGCCAGCAGCTTGGATGGCATGTCTAATGAAAAACTGTTTTTT.

The V gene is TRBV20-1, the J gene TRBJ1-1, with D uncertain. The CDR3 extends over 12 amino acids. Per germline, CDR1 DFQATT and CDR2 SNEGSKA (reference sequence). Trimming left V 0 bases short and J 7 bases short, with 9 bases between. The CDR3 region has the DNA TGCAGTGCTAGAGACCCACAGAATGAAGCTTTCTTT. This encodes CSARDPQNEAFF.

This clonotype was seen only a few times. The chain combines TRBV7-9 with TRBJ1-1; a weak D match, TRBD1 (5 bases). Deletions cut 4 bases from V and 10 bases from J, with 10 bases between. This CDR3 spans 11 amino acids. CDR1 and CDR2 (germline): SEHNR, FQNEAQ (reference sequence). In DNA, the CDR3 is TGTGCCAGCAGCTCAGGGTTTGGAGCTTTCTTT. This codes for CASSSGFGAFF.

Only a few counts were recorded for this clonotype. The chain links TRBV5-5 to TRBJ2-5; a weak D match, TRBD2 (6 bases). V was clipped by 4 bases and J by 5 bases, with 18 bases between them. CDR3 length equals 15 residues. Germline-derived CDR1 and CDR2 are SGHKS and YYEKEE (reference sequence). The DNA of the CDR3 is TGTGCCAGCAGCACCGGGACTTCGTCGGTGGAGACCCAGTACTTC. This codes for CASSTGTSSVETQYF.

This chain connects TRBV7-6 to TRBJ1-5; D ambiguous. This CDR3 contains 12 residues. The V gene's germline CDR1 is SGHVS and CDR2 FNYEAQ. Trimming took off 8 bases at V and 11 bases at J, with 16 bases between the two ends. The DNA for the CDR3 is TGTGCCAGCGCGGGCGGGAGGGAGACCCAGCATTTT. This encodes CASAGGRETQHF.

This clonotype was recorded many times. The chain uses TRBV7-2 and TRBJ2-7, with D tentatively TRBD1 (5 bases). The germline V gene encodes CDR1 SGHTA and CDR2 FQGNSA. The CDR3 is 13 residues long. V lost 3 bases to trimming and J lost 2 bases, with 8 bases between them. The CDR3 loop reads CASSLGHTYEQYF. CDR3 coding DNA: TGTGCCAGCAGCTTGGGGCACACCTACGAGCAGTACTTC.

DNA for the CDR3: TGCAGCGTTACCGCGCAGGATCTTCCGTTCGCCTACGAGCAGTACTTC. Translation gives CSVTAQDLPFAYEQYF. The chain couples TRBV29-1 to TRBJ2-7, with no clear D. Germline values: CDR1 SQVTM, CDR2 ANQGSEA. V was cut by 5 bases and J by 2 bases, with 22 bases left in between. The CDR3 has 16 amino acids.

V gene TRBV11-2 combines with J gene TRBJ2-2; D might be TRBD1 (5 bases). The CDR3 is made up of 15 amino acids. CDR1 SGHAT and CDR2 FQNNGV come from the germline V gene. Trimming shortened V by 2 bases and J by 6 bases, and 13 bases separated the two germline ends. The CDR3 spells CASSLLVAGPGELFF. CDR3 bases: TGTGCCAGCAGCTTACTTGTCGCAGGGCCCGGGGAGCTGTTTTTT.